One sample yielded the 27 T cell receptor beta chains listed below, sequenced in a study of blood T cell repertoires in COVID-19. This table comes from immunoSEQ multiplex PCR, and its TCRdb copy is limited to in-frame clones, with some not included. The sample holds roughly 290,000 clones; approximately 86% are singletons and the top ten take over 2%. Sequenced material: peripheral blood. The receptors stem from a woman in her thirties who had recovered from COVID-19.

This sequence joins TRBV18 and TRBJ1-4; D is possibly TRBD1 (6 bases). The CDR3 contains 14 residues. Germline V gene lookup returns CDR1 KGHSH and CDR2 LQKENI. V lost 3 bases and J lost 3, with 8 bases in between. This chain's CDR3 is CASSPGAANEKLFF. CDR3 DNA sequence: TGTGCCAGCTCACCGGGGGCGGCTAATGAAAAACTGTTTTTT. The full variable domain, rest sourced from reference TRBV18 and TRBJ1-4, is NAGVMQNPRHLVRRRGQEARLRCSPMKGHSHVYWYRQLPEEGLKFMVYLQKENIIDESGMPKERFSAEFPKEGPSILRIQQVVRGDSAAYFCASSPGAANEKLFFGSGTQLSVL.

The chain carries TRBV19 and TRBJ2-1; 10 bases are a match to TRBD2. The germline CDR1 and CDR2 sequences are LNHDA and SQIVND (reference sequence). This CDR3 has 16 residues. J gave up 8 bases and V 3 bases, and 10 bases lay outside the gene matches. The CDR3 region is CASSMSLSSGGHEQFF. The CDR3 coding sequence is TGTGCCAGTAGTATGTCCTTGTCTAGCGGGGGCCATGAGCAGTTCTTC.

The genes are TRBV2 and TRBJ2-3; tentative D call: TRBD1 (5 bases). The CDR3 extends over 14 amino acids. Trimming took off 6 bases at V and 0 bases at J, with 10 bases between the two ends. Germline V gene data show CDR1 as SNHLY and CDR2 as FYNNEI. The DNA for the CDR3 is TGTGCCAGCAGGCAGGGCCCTAGCACAGATACGCAGTATTTT. Residues: CASRQGPSTDTQYF. Combining the CDR3 with reference TRBV2 and TRBJ2-3 gives the whole variable domain EPEVTQTPSHQVTQMGQEVILRCVPISNHLYFYWYRQILGQKVEFLVSFYNNEISEKSEIFDDQFSVERPDGSNFTLKIRSTKLEDSAMYFCASRQGPSTDTQYFGPGTRLTVL.

The chain carries TRBV5-6 and TRBJ2-7; 9 bases agree with TRBD1. The V gene's germline CDR1 is SGHDT and CDR2 YYEEEE. The CDR3 loop spans 14 amino acids. After removal of 4 bases from V and 3 bases from J, the junction contained 5 bases not matched to a gene. In DNA form, the CDR3 reads TGTGCCAGCAGCCCCGGGACAGGGAACTACGAGCAGTACTTC. Its translation: CASSPGTGNYEQYF.

V is TRBV15 and J is TRBJ2-3; 8 bases map to TRBD2. CDR1 and CDR2 (germline): LNHNV, YYDKDF (reference sequence). V was clipped by 8 bases and J by 6 bases; unmatched bases: 7. The CDR3 covers 13 residues. The DNA of the CDR3 is TGTGCCACCCGCGCGGGAGGCCATGATACGCAGTATTTT. This translates into CATRAGGHDTQYF.

This clone appeared once. The rearrangement links TRBV5-1 to TRBJ1-3; D is undetermined. This CDR3 has 15 residues. Germline V gives CDR1 SGHRS, CDR2 YFSETQ. V lost 6 bases, J lost 0 bases, and 13 bases lay in between. The CDR3 here is CASTGGSRSGNTIYF. DNA for the CDR3: TGCGCCAGCACCGGAGGCAGCCGCTCTGGAAACACCATATATTTT.

V is TRBV12-3 or TRBV12-4 and J is TRBJ2-1; 9 bases fit TRBD2. Trimming removed 6 bases from V and 8 bases from J; junction bases left unmatched: 5. The length of the CDR3 is 13 residues. This CDR3 reads CASSSSGSHEQFF. The CDR3 nucleotides are TGTGCCAGCAGCAGTAGCGGGAGTCATGAGCAGTTCTTC.

V and J are TRBV30 and TRBJ1-2; D is undetermined. CDR3 length: 12 residues. The V and J ends lost 4 bases and 7 bases respectively, with 13 bases between them. Germline loops: CDR1 GTSNPN, CDR2 SVGIG (reference sequence). CDR3 DNA: TGTGCCTGGACCCTGGGAGAGGGTGGCTACACCTTC. This gives the protein CAWTLGEGGYTF.

This clone was counted once. The V gene is TRBV5-1, the J gene TRBJ2-2; weak D call: TRBD1 (5 bases). The CDR3 runs 13 residues. The germline CDR1 and CDR2 sequences are SGHRS and YFSETQ. Trimming cost V 2 bases and J 7 bases, with 9 bases left between them. The DNA for the CDR3 is TGCGCCAGCAGCTTCCAGGGTTTCGGGGAGCTGTTTTTT. As protein: CASSFQGFGELFF.

V and J are TRBV18 and TRBJ1-3; D gene ambiguous. V was shortened by 3 bases and J by 4 bases, with 19 bases between the two germline ends. This CDR3 has 17 amino acids. CDR1 is KGHSH, CDR2 LQKENI, per germline. CDR3 residues: CASSPPVTWVAGNTIYF. Here the CDR3 DNA reads TGTGCCAGCTCACCTCCTGTTACATGGGTAGCAGGAAACACCATATATTTT.

The table lists this clone with a count of one. The chain is built from TRBV5-4 and TRBJ2-7, with 9 bases aligning to TRBD2. CDR1 SGHNT and CDR2 YYREEE come from the germline V gene (reference sequence). The CDR3 contains 15 residues. With 3 bases clipped from V and 0 bases from J, the junction kept 4 bases outside the gene matches. This CDR3 reads CASSWGAGGSYEQYF. The CDR3 DNA is TGTGCCAGCAGCTGGGGAGCGGGAGGCTCCTACGAGCAGTACTTC.

Only one count was recorded for this clone. J is TRBJ2-4 and V is TRBV11-2; maybe TRBD1 (6 bases). The ends were cut back, 4 bases at V and 6 bases at J, with 16 bases in the middle. Per the germline V gene, CDR1 is SGHAT and CDR2 is FQNNGV. The CDR3 runs to 15 residues. This CDR3 reads CASSSTRGVGNIQYF. As DNA, the CDR3 is TGTGCCAGCAGCTCCACCAGGGGAGTCGGAAACATTCAGTACTTC.

V is TRBV4-1 and J is TRBJ2-7; no clear D gene. CDR1 and CDR2 from the germline V gene are MGHRA and YSYEKL. The CDR3 sequence is 13 residues long. Deletions cut 1 base from V and 4 bases from J, with 8 bases between. In nucleotides, the CDR3 is TGCGCCAGCAGCCAAGTCACAGTTTACGAGCAGTACTTC. Encoded protein: CASSQVTVYEQYF.

The V call is TRBV5-6, the J call TRBJ1-1; unclear D gene. The CDR3 length is 15 residues. The V gene's germline CDR1 is SGHDT and CDR2 YYEEEE. Trimming took off 5 bases at V and 0 bases at J, with 14 bases between the two ends. The CDR3 nucleotides are TGTGCCAGCAGAGTTAGCGACCAATTGAACACTGAAGCTTTCTTT. Translation gives CASRVSDQLNTEAFF.

This clone was seen a few times. The CDR3: CASSFGPGDYQPQHF. CDR3 coding DNA: TGTGCCAGCAGCTTCGGCCCCGGGGACTATCAGCCCCAGCATTTT. The chain uses TRBV5-4 and TRBJ1-5; TRBD1 is a possible D gene (5 bases). Trimming shortened V by 2 bases and J by 5 bases, and 14 bases separated the two germline ends. The CDR3 spans 15 residues. Germline CDR1 is SGHNT and CDR2 is YYREEE (reference sequence).

The V gene is TRBV27, the J gene TRBJ2-1; TRBD1 matches 7 bases. The CDR3 sequence is 16 residues long. The ends lost 2 bases at V and 5 bases at J; junction bases unmatched: 9. Germline CDR1 reads MNHEY; CDR2 reads SMNVEV (reference sequence). The CDR3 bases are TGTGCCAGCAGTTTACTTGAAGGGGGCGCCCACAATGAGCAGTTCTTC. Protein: CASSLLEGGAHNEQFF.

The rearrangement joins TRBV10-3 to TRBJ2-7, with 9 bases that match TRBD1. V was pared by 5 bases and J by 3 bases, with 5 bases of the junction left unmatched. In germline, CDR1 is ENHRY, CDR2 SYGVKD. The CDR3 contains 14 residues. CDR3 sequence (DNA): TGTGCCATCAGTCTCGGACAGGGGATCTACGAGCAGTACTTC. This gives the protein CAISLGQGIYEQYF.

V is TRBV14 and J is TRBJ1-1, with D perhaps matching TRBD1 (6 bases). The CDR3 loop spans 14 amino acids. The V gene's germline CDR1 is SGHDN and CDR2 FVKESK. Deletions cut 0 bases from V and 8 bases from J, with 13 bases between. This CDR3 reads CASSQEGRTAEAFF. CDR3 sequence (DNA): TGTGCCAGCAGCCAAGAAGGAAGGACAGCAGAAGCTTTCTTT.

The chain has TRBV7-2 and TRBJ2-7, with 8 nucleotides matching TRBD1. After removal of 5 bases from V and 3 bases from J, the junction contained 15 bases not matched to a gene. CDR3 size: 17 residues. From germline, CDR1 is SGHTA and CDR2 FQGNSA. The CDR3 here is CASSTRTGRSDYYEQYF. The CDR3 coding sequence is TGTGCCAGCAGCACCCGGACAGGGCGGTCAGATTACTACGAGCAGTACTTC. Full variable domain (remainder filled in from reference TRBV7-2 and TRBJ2-7): GAGVSQSPSNKVTEKGKDVELRCDPISGHTALYWYRQSLGQGLEFLIYFQGNSAPDKSGLPSDRFSAERTGGSVSTLTIQRTQQEDSAVYLCASSTRTGRSDYYEQYFGPGTRLTVT.

This chain connects TRBV15 to TRBJ2-7; possibly TRBD1 for D (5 bases). The ends were cut back, 4 bases at V and 2 bases at J, with 15 bases in the middle. The CDR3 length is 15 residues. In germline, CDR1 is LNHNV, CDR2 YYDKDF (reference sequence). CDR3 protein: CATSIHLDRTYEQYF. The CDR3 region has the DNA TGTGCCACCAGCATTCATCTAGACAGAACCTACGAGCAGTACTTC.

This chain uses TRBV6-5 with TRBJ1-6, with 9 positions matching TRBD1. CDR3 length: 14 residues. V dropped 5 bases and J dropped 9; count of bases not matched to a gene: 5. Per the germline V gene, CDR1 is MNHEY and CDR2 is SVGAGI. Written as DNA, the CDR3 is TGTGCCAGCAGTAGGGACAGGGTGGGTTCACCCCTCCACTTT. This encodes CASSRDRVGSPLHF.

This sequence joins TRBV4-3 and TRBJ1-2; 11 bases match TRBD1. Germline V lookup: CDR1 LGHNA, CDR2 YSLEER. This CDR3 contains 17 residues. Trimming cost V 0 bases and J 7 bases; bases outside gene matches: 10. CDR3: CASSQDPYGQGAGGYTF. For the CDR3, the DNA is TGCGCCAGCAGCCAAGATCCATACGGACAGGGGGCGGGTGGCTACACCTTC.

This chain's CDR3 is CATSEPGSGRDNEQFF. DNA of the CDR3: TGTGCCACCAGTGAACCGGGTAGCGGGAGGGACAATGAGCAGTTCTTC. The chain combines TRBV24-1 with TRBJ2-1; 11 nucleotides align to TRBD2. From germline, CDR1 is KGHDR and CDR2 SFDVKD. The CDR3 covers 16 residues. J gave up 5 bases and V 4 bases, and 6 bases lay outside the gene matches.

This chain connects TRBV19 to TRBJ1-2; D not resolved. The CDR3 extends over 12 amino acids. CDR1 and CDR2 (germline): LNHDA, SQIVND (reference sequence). V was clipped by 3 bases and J by 8 bases, with 10 bases between them. The CDR3 loop reads CASSISVYGYTF. The CDR3 DNA is TGTGCCAGTAGTATTTCCGTCTACGGCTACACCTTC. Supplemented by reference TRBV19 and TRBJ1-2, the full variable domain reads DGGITQSPKYLFRKEGQNVTLSCEQNLNHDAMYWYRQDPGQGLRLIYYSQIVNDFQKGDIAEGYSVSREKKESFPLTVTSAQKNPTAFYLCASSISVYGYTFGSGTRLTVV.

This sequence joins TRBV29-1 and TRBJ2-4; D possibly corresponds to TRBD1 (5 bases). Germline V gene lookup returns CDR1 SQVTM and CDR2 ANQGSEA. The CDR3 is 11 amino acids. Trimming removed 4 bases at V and 8 bases at J, with 9 bases between. In nucleotides, the CDR3 is TGCAGCGTTGCCCCCAGGGACATTCAGTACTTC. This translates into CSVAPRDIQYF.

This clone has only a few counts. The V call is TRBV28, the J call TRBJ2-1; 8 bases are shared with TRBD1. Trimming at V came to 6 bases and at J to 9 bases, leaving 4 bases not matched to a gene. This CDR3 region has 12 residues. Germline CDR1 MDHEN, CDR2 SYDVKM. The CDR3 loop is CASSRQGSEQFF. The DNA of the CDR3 is TGTGCCAGCAGCCGACAGGGGAGTGAGCAGTTCTTC.

The chain uses TRBV18 and TRBJ1-1; no firm D call. This CDR3 is 14 amino acids long. Trimming left V 3 bases short and J 6 bases short, with 14 bases between. Per the germline V gene, CDR1 is KGHSH and CDR2 is LQKENI. The CDR3 nucleotides read TGTGCCAGCTCACCCGGGGAGTTGGGTGCTGAAGCTTTCTTT. This sequence encodes CASSPGELGAEAFF.